These 11 T cell receptor beta chains were all obtained from the same sample, sequenced in a study of CD8+ T cells in alopecia areata (dated by TCRdb to between 2018 and 2020). The receptor library was made with the immunoSEQ multiplex PCR assay. RNA was extracted from all samples and reverse transcribed into cDNA, which served as template for TCR sequencing. Here the immuneACCESS table is served through TCRdb, limited to in-frame sequences with V and J called. Missing clones are a known gap in these copies; in checked studies unresolved V genes cover under half, and the rest lacks a known reason. The sample records some 120,000 clones, around 50% of which are singletons. The ten largest make up roughly a tenth of the sample. The material sequenced was NKG2D-low CD8+ T cells sorted from blood. The cell subset or site label corresponds to: sorted CD8+ NKG2D-low blood T cells. These receptors were collected from a human donor with alopecia areata.

This clone showed up just a few times. The chain combines TRBV29-1 with TRBJ1-1, with D perhaps matching TRBD1 (5 bases). Germline V gene data show CDR1 as SQVTM and CDR2 as ANQGSEA. The ends were cut back, 7 bases at V and 10 bases at J, with 28 bases in the middle. The CDR3 spans 15 residues. As DNA, the CDR3 is TGCAGCGCCTCCGGGGGAGACCAGCTTCTCCTGGGAGCTTTCTTT. Translating gives CSASGGDQLLLGAFF.

This clone was seen only a few times. This chain uses TRBV29-1 with TRBJ2-7; no clear D. V lost 4 bases, J lost 6 bases, and 10 bases lay in between. The CDR3 spans 11 residues. Germline V gene lookup returns CDR1 SQVTM and CDR2 ANQGSEA. CDR3 loop: CSVVGSGEQYF. The CDR3 nucleotides read TGCAGCGTTGTAGGGTCCGGCGAGCAGTACTTC.

This chain links TRBV11-2 with TRBJ2-2; D is uncertain. Germline loops: CDR1 SGHAT, CDR2 FQNNGV. The CDR3 is 15 residues long. Trimming left V 0 bases short and J 4 bases short, with 9 bases between. Written as DNA, the CDR3 is TGTGCCAGCAGCTTAGAGCTAGACTTCACCGGGGAGCTGTTTTTT. It is translated as CASSLELDFTGELFF. Variable domain in full (rest from reference TRBV11-2 and TRBJ2-2): EAGVAQSPRYKIIEKRQSVAFWCNPISGHATLYWYQQILGQGPKLLIQFQNNGVVDDSQLPKDRFSAERLKGVDSTLKIQPAKLEDSAVYLCASSLELDFTGELFFGEGSRLTVL.

The chain couples TRBV7-2 to TRBJ2-2; TRBD1 aligns across 9 bases. V lost 5 bases, J lost 4 bases, and 5 bases stayed unmatched. The CDR3 runs 15 residues. Germline CDR1 is SGHTA and CDR2 is FQGNSA. Here the CDR3 reads CASSTRQGGTGELFF. The DNA for the CDR3 is TGTGCCAGCAGCACCAGACAGGGGGGCACCGGGGAGCTGTTTTTT.

J is TRBJ2-2 and V is TRBV9; D remains unclear. Trimming took off 3 bases at V and 7 bases at J, with 13 bases between the two ends. The germline gives CDR1 SGDLS, CDR2 YYNGEE. This CDR3 is 14 amino acids long. This chain's CDR3 is CASSEFSLGGELFF. In DNA form, the CDR3 reads TGTGCCAGCAGCGAATTCAGTTTGGGCGGGGAGCTGTTTTTT.

The rearrangement joins TRBV27 to TRBJ2-4; D may be TRBD2 (5 bases). Germline V gene sequence: CDR1 MNHEY, CDR2 SMNVEV (reference sequence). With 2 bases removed from V and 6 bases from J, the gap between germline ends came to 11 bases. The CDR3 sequence is 14 residues long. The CDR3 DNA is TGTGCCAGCAGTTTAAGGGTTGGAGGAAACATTCAGTACTTC. Translated: CASSLRVGGNIQYF.

The chain employs TRBV29-1 and TRBJ2-3; 9 bases are shared with TRBD1. Germline V gene lookup returns CDR1 SQVTM and CDR2 ANQGSEA. This CDR3 comprises 14 residues. V trimming: 7 bases; J trimming: 4 bases; junction bases outside the gene matches: 9. CDR3: CSDLGQGNPDTQYF. The CDR3 bases are TGCAGCGACCTGGGACAGGGAAATCCAGATACGCAGTATTTT.

This chain joins TRBV30 and TRBJ1-5, with D uncertain. Germline lookup yields CDR1 GTSNPN and CDR2 SVGIG (reference sequence). V lost 0 bases to trimming and J lost 3 bases, with 9 bases between them. This CDR3 comprises 14 residues. The chain's CDR3 is CAWSVRELNQPQHF. The CDR3 region has the DNA TGTGCCTGGAGTGTGCGGGAACTCAATCAGCCCCAGCATTTT.

This clone was counted a few times. The chain combines TRBV29-1 with TRBJ2-1, with D unclear. Germline V gene lookup returns CDR1 SQVTM and CDR2 ANQGSEA. The CDR3 has 12 amino acids. V was pared by 6 bases and J by 3 bases, with 9 bases between. Here the CDR3 DNA reads TGCAGCGTCTCCCTTAACTACAATGAGCAGTTCTTC. Its protein is CSVSLNYNEQFF.

CDR3 nucleotide sequence: TGTGCCAGCAGTTTGAGCGGCGGGAGTCCCTACGAGCAGTACTTC. This gives the protein CASSLSGGSPYEQYF. The J gene is TRBJ2-7, the V gene TRBV27, with TRBD2 matching 7 bases. This CDR3 region has 15 residues. Looked up from germline, CDR1 is MNHEY and CDR2 is SMNVEV (reference sequence). V dropped 3 bases and J dropped 2; count of bases not matched to a gene: 7.

V gene TRBV7-2 combines with J gene TRBJ2-2; D remains ambiguous. Trimming cost V 4 bases and J 4 bases, with 4 bases left between them. This CDR3 has 12 amino acids. Per the germline V gene, CDR1 is SGHTA and CDR2 is FQGNSA. DNA for the CDR3: TGTGCCAGCAGCTCCTCCACCGGGGAGCTGTTTTTT. Its protein product is CASSSSTGELFF.